These 29 T cell receptor beta chains originate from one sample sequenced in a study of control samples from healthy donors and cancer patients. Clones were sequenced by immunoSEQ multiplex PCR, and TCRdb holds only the in-frame ones, with some missing. The sample has around 50,000 clones; 70% to 90% are singletons. The source material was PBMCs. The receptor set was obtained from a woman in her forties or fifties with lung cancer.

The gene calls are TRBV19 and TRBJ1-1, with D perhaps TRBD1 (6 bases). V was trimmed by 3 bases and J by 0 bases, leaving 14 bases between them. The CDR3 is made up of 16 amino acids. The V gene's germline CDR1 is LNHDA and CDR2 SQIVND (reference sequence). The CDR3 spells CASSIRQELMNTEAFF. The CDR3 nucleotides are TGTGCCAGTAGTATCCGACAGGAATTAATGAACACTGAAGCTTTCTTT.

J is TRBJ2-3 and V is TRBV24-1; a weak D match, TRBD1 (6 bases). From germline, CDR1 is KGHDR and CDR2 SFDVKD. There are 16 residues in the CDR3. V lost 2 bases to trimming and J lost 1 base, with 12 bases between them. Here the CDR3 reads CATSDSRGPGTDTQYF. The CDR3, as DNA: TGTGCCACCAGTGATTCCAGGGGTCCTGGCACAGATACGCAGTATTTT.

The V gene is TRBV11-2, the J gene TRBJ2-5; D uncertain. The germline CDR1 and CDR2 sequences are SGHAT and FQNNGV. Trimming shortened V by 4 bases and J by 2 bases, and 2 bases separated the two germline ends. The CDR3 runs to 11 residues. CDR3 sequence reads: CASSSQETQYF. The CDR3 coding sequence is TGTGCCAGCAGCTCTCAAGAGACCCAGTACTTC.

This chain connects TRBV6-1 to TRBJ2-2; D not resolved. The CDR3 runs to 14 residues. Trimming shortened V by 2 bases and J by 7 bases, and 11 bases separated the two germline ends. Germline CDR1 MNHNS, CDR2 SASEGT. CDR3: CASSERMGSGELFF. DNA of the CDR3: TGTGCCAGCAGTGAAAGGATGGGAAGCGGGGAGCTGTTTTTT.

The chain links TRBV5-6 to TRBJ1-2; the match to TRBD1 covers 9 bases. CDR1 SGHDT and CDR2 YYEEEE come from the germline V gene. This CDR3 contains 13 residues. J was trimmed by 8 bases and V by 4 bases; bases with no gene match: 6. CDR3 DNA sequence: TGTGCCAGCAGCAGGACAGGGGAAAGCGGCTACACCTTC. It encodes CASSRTGESGYTF. The variable domain in full, completed from reference TRBV5-6 and TRBJ1-2, reads DAGVTQSPTHLIKTRGQQVTLRCSPKSGHDTVSWYQQALGQGPQFIFQYYEEEERQRGNFPDRFSGHQFPNYSSELNVNALLLGDSALYLCASSRTGESGYTFGSGTRLTVV.

The chain links TRBV28 to TRBJ1-4; no reliable D call. V was pared by 1 base and J by 5 bases, with 8 bases between. The germline gives CDR1 MDHEN, CDR2 SYDVKM. The length of the CDR3 is 14 residues. The CDR3 bases are TGTGCCAGCAGTTTATCAGGAGGAAATGAAAAACTGTTTTTT. It encodes CASSLSGGNEKLFF.

In this sample, this clone turned up once. V usage is TRBV19 and J usage is TRBJ2-5, with D possibly matching TRBD1 (5 bases). Trimming shortened V by 5 bases and J by 5 bases, and 9 bases separated the two germline ends. This CDR3 contains 12 residues. The germline V gene encodes CDR1 LNHDA and CDR2 SQIVND (reference sequence). The CDR3 DNA follows: TGTGCCAGTAGTGGGGCAGGGGAGACCCAGTACTTC. It yields the protein CASSGAGETQYF.

V is TRBV9 and J is TRBJ1-2; D is ambiguous. V was clipped by 0 bases and J by 5 bases, with 5 bases between them. Germline V lookup: CDR1 SGDLS, CDR2 YYNGEE. There are 12 residues in the CDR3. The CDR3 protein is CASSVVQYGYTF. DNA of the CDR3: TGTGCCAGCAGCGTAGTACAGTATGGCTACACCTTC.

This clone was seen a few times. Here the CDR3 reads CASSVPGTGELFF. CDR3 nucleotide sequence: TGCGCCAGCAGTGTTCCGGGCACCGGGGAGCTGTTTTTT. The gene calls are TRBV10-1 and TRBJ2-2; D uncertain. V lost 4 bases and J 4 bases, leaving 7 bases between the germline ends. Germline-derived CDR1 and CDR2 are WNHNN and SYGVQD (reference sequence). The CDR3 is 13 residues long.

In this sample, this clone turned up once. This chain joins TRBV18 and TRBJ2-7; TRBD1 matches 10 bases. The CDR3 has 15 amino acids. The trim removed 8 bases at V and 5 bases at J, leaving 12 bases unmatched. The germline V gene encodes CDR1 KGHSH and CDR2 LQKENI. The CDR3 sequence: CASRTGTGDLNEQYF. The CDR3 DNA reads as TGTGCCAGCAGGACCGGGACAGGGGACTTGAACGAGCAGTACTTC.

The chain links TRBV27 to TRBJ1-1; 7 bases map to TRBD1. V lost 5 bases to trimming and J lost 6 bases; unmatched junction nucleotides: 3. This CDR3 has 12 residues. Germline CDR1 reads MNHEY; CDR2 reads SMNVEV (reference sequence). The CDR3 sequence: CASSGDSPEAFF. The CDR3 DNA follows: TGTGCCAGCAGTGGGGACAGCCCTGAAGCTTTCTTT.

The chain is built from TRBV29-1 and TRBJ1-1; D gene uncertain. V dropped 5 bases and J dropped 1 base, with 8 bases sitting between them. Germline V gene data show CDR1 as SQVTM and CDR2 as ANQGSEA. The CDR3 contains 12 residues. The CDR3 is CSVLAGNTEAFF. The CDR3 nucleotides read TGCAGCGTTCTAGCAGGGAACACTGAAGCTTTCTTT.

The chain uses TRBV12-5 and TRBJ2-3; the D gene is possibly TRBD2 (6 bases). The V end was cut by 5 bases, the J end by 2 bases, with 11 bases between. The CDR3 has 14 residues. CDR1 and CDR2 (germline): LGHNT, FRNRAP. CDR3 amino acids: CASGPGGDTDTQYF. The CDR3 region has the DNA TGTGCTAGTGGTCCCGGAGGGGACACAGATACGCAGTATTTT.

The chain employs TRBV10-3 and TRBJ1-1; unclear D gene. Germline CDR1 ENHRY, CDR2 SYGVKD. This CDR3 region has 11 residues. Deletions cut 2 bases from V and 8 bases from J, with 6 bases between. The CDR3 DNA reads TGTGCCATCAGTGAGGAGTGGGAAGCTTTCTTT. Protein product: CAISEEWEAFF.

V and J are TRBV27 and TRBJ2-5; no clear D. This CDR3 comprises 14 residues. Germline V gives CDR1 MNHEY, CDR2 SMNVEV (reference sequence). V was shortened by 6 bases and J by 3 bases, with 14 bases between the two germline ends. The CDR3 nucleotides are TGTGCCAGCAGCCGTTCTGATGGGAAAGAGACCCAGTACTTC. It is translated as CASSRSDGKETQYF.

This rearrangement joins TRBV19 to TRBJ1-3; TRBD1 matches 8 bases. V shed 7 bases, J shed 0 bases, and the junction held 8 bases outside the gene matches. The CDR3 consists of 16 residues. CDR1 is LNHDA and CDR2 is SQIVND in the germline V gene (reference sequence). This chain's CDR3 is CASTPTGASSGNTIYF. The DNA of the CDR3 is TGTGCCAGTACCCCGACAGGGGCCTCCTCTGGAAACACCATATATTTT.

The chain links TRBV7-9 to TRBJ2-7; no firm D call. V shed 1 base and J shed 0 bases, with 7 bases lying between them. CDR3 size: 14 residues. The germline CDR1 and CDR2 sequences are SEHNR and FQNEAQ (reference sequence). CDR3 amino acids: CASSLGEGSYEQYF. The CDR3 nucleotides are TGTGCCAGCAGCTTAGGGGAAGGCTCCTACGAGCAGTACTTC.

The count of this clone is one. The chain joins TRBV10-3 to TRBJ1-3; 7 bases agree with TRBD1. V lost 3 bases to trimming and J lost 4 bases; unmatched junction nucleotides: 6. The CDR3 sequence is 15 residues long. The germline gives CDR1 ENHRY, CDR2 SYGVKD. CDR3 DNA sequence: TGTGCCATCAGTGACGGGACAGCTTCAGGAAACACCATATATTTT. This encodes CAISDGTASGNTIYF.

This chain joins TRBV5-8 and TRBJ1-1; D remains ambiguous. V lost 4 bases and J 8 bases, leaving 6 bases between the germline ends. The V gene's germline CDR1 is SGHTS and CDR2 YDEGEE. CDR3 length: 10 amino acids. The CDR3 loop reads CASSRVEAFF. CDR3 bases: TGTGCCAGCAGCCGCGTAGAAGCTTTCTTT.

This clone was observed a handful of times. The chain recombines TRBV11-2 with TRBJ2-5, with unresolved D. The V and J ends lost 5 bases and 2 bases respectively, with 9 bases between them. The length of the CDR3 is 13 residues. Germline V gene lookup returns CDR1 SGHAT and CDR2 FQNNGV. The CDR3 coding sequence is TGTGCCAGCAGCAGGCGACCTCAAGAGACCCAGTACTTC. Translation: CASSRRPQETQYF.

The chain carries TRBV30 and TRBJ2-7; the D gene is possibly TRBD1 (7 bases). V lost 4 bases and J 6 bases, leaving 16 bases between the germline ends. The germline CDR1 and CDR2 sequences are GTSNPN and SVGIG (reference sequence). The CDR3 totals 13 residues. CDR3 sequence (DNA): TGTGCCTGGACTAACAACAGGGGAGGCGAGCAGTACTTC. Translating it yields CAWTNNRGGEQYF.

This chain uses TRBV5-4 with TRBJ1-2; no firm D call. Germline CDR1 and CDR2: SGHNT and YYREEE (reference sequence). The CDR3 sequence is 14 residues long. Between the trimmed V and J ends, which lost 0 bases and 7 bases, there was a span of 13 bases. CDR3 nucleotide sequence: TGTGCCAGCAGCTTGGATCGGGGAATAGGTGGCTACACCTTC. Translated, it gives CASSLDRGIGGYTF.

A single count supports this clone. The CDR3 loop reads CASSRQVATNEKLFF. CDR3 in DNA: TGTGCCAGCTCACGACAGGTTGCAACTAATGAAAAACTGTTTTTT. This chain uses TRBV18 with TRBJ1-4, with TRBD1 as a possible D gene (6 bases). V gave up 4 bases and J gave up 0 bases, with 9 bases separating them. The CDR3 spans 15 residues. Germline V gene data show CDR1 as KGHSH and CDR2 as LQKENI.

This sequence joins TRBV5-4 and TRBJ1-3; no reliable D call. CDR1 is SGHNT, CDR2 YYREEE, per germline (reference sequence). There are 15 residues in the CDR3. The germline V and J ends were trimmed by 3 bases and 0 bases, with 10 bases remaining between them. CDR3 amino acids: CASSSETSSGNTIYF. CDR3 nucleotide sequence: TGTGCCAGCAGCTCAGAGACAAGCTCTGGAAACACCATATATTTT. Filled out from reference TRBV5-4 and TRBJ1-3, the complete variable domain reads ETGVTQSPTHLIKTRGQQVTLRCSSQSGHNTVSWYQQALGQGPQFIFQYYREEENGRGNFPPRFSGLQFPNYSSELNVNALELDDSALYLCASSSETSSGNTIYFGEGSWLTVV.

The genes are TRBV28 and TRBJ2-7; D remains ambiguous. CDR3 length: 14 amino acids. Looked up from germline, CDR1 is MDHEN and CDR2 is SYDVKM. Between the trimmed V and J ends, which lost 8 bases and 5 bases, there was a span of 19 bases. CDR3 region: CASSQFSPFDEQYF. The CDR3 region has the DNA TGTGCCAGCTCACAGTTCTCCCCTTTTGACGAGCAGTACTTC.

The chain joins TRBV7-2 to TRBJ1-1; D possibly corresponds to TRBD1 (6 bases). CDR3 size: 16 residues. The V gene's germline CDR1 is SGHTA and CDR2 FQGNSA. The V end lost 5 bases, the J end lost 4 bases, and 20 bases lay between the germline ends. Here the CDR3 DNA reads TGTGCCAGCAGCCAGGGACGCGCTAGGGGGGGCACTGAAGCTTTCTTT. It encodes CASSQGRARGGTEAFF.

This clone has just one count. This sequence joins TRBV29-1 and TRBJ1-3; D is ambiguous. Germline CDR1 reads SQVTM; CDR2 reads ANQGSEA. This CDR3 is 11 amino acids long. Trimming pared 7 bases from V and 6 bases from J, leaving 10 bases between. The CDR3 here is CSALTVNTIYF. The CDR3 DNA reads as TGCAGCGCATTGACGGTAAACACCATATATTTT. Full variable domain (outside the CDR3, taken from reference TRBV29-1 and TRBJ1-3): SAVISQKPSRDICQRGTSLTIQCQVDSQVTMMFWYRQQPGQSLTLIATANQGSEATYESGFVIDKFPISRPNLTFSTLTVSNMSPEDSSIYLCSALTVNTIYFGEGSWLTVV.

CDR3 loop: CASSLTASSYNSPLHF. The CDR3 nucleotides read TGTGCCAGCAGTCTGACAGCGAGCTCCTATAATTCACCCCTCCACTTT. This chain connects TRBV27 to TRBJ1-6, with D possibly matching TRBD1 (5 bases). The V end was cut by 5 bases, the J end by 0 bases, with 11 bases between. The CDR3 totals 16 residues. CDR1 is MNHEY and CDR2 is SMNVEV in the germline V gene (reference sequence).

This clone was found once. The rearrangement joins TRBV19 to TRBJ1-5; D possibly corresponds to TRBD1 (5 bases). V was clipped by 0 bases and J by 7 bases, with 22 bases between them. The V gene's germline CDR1 is LNHDA and CDR2 SQIVND (reference sequence). The CDR3 spans 18 residues. DNA of the CDR3: TGTGCCAGTAGTATAGAAGTAAGTAAGCGACAGACAAGCCAGCCCCAGCATTTT. This codes for CASSIEVSKRQTSQPQHF.